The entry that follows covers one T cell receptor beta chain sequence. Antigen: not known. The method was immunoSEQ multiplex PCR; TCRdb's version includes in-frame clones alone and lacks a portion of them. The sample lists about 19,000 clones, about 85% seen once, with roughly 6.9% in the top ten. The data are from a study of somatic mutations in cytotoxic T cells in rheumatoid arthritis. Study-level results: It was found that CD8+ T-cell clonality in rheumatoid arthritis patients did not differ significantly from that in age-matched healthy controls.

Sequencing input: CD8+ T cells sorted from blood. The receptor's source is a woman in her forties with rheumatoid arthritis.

CDR3 nucleotide sequence: TGTGCCAGCAGCCCCCCGACAGGGGCGGAGACCCAGTACTTC. Amino acid sequence: CASSPPTGAETQYF. The J gene is TRBJ2-5, the V gene TRBV11-2; TRBD1 aligns across 8 bases. Germline V gene data show CDR1 as SGHAT and CDR2 as FQNNGV. J lost 5 bases, V lost 5 bases, and 7 bases had no gene match. This CDR3 spans 14 amino acids.